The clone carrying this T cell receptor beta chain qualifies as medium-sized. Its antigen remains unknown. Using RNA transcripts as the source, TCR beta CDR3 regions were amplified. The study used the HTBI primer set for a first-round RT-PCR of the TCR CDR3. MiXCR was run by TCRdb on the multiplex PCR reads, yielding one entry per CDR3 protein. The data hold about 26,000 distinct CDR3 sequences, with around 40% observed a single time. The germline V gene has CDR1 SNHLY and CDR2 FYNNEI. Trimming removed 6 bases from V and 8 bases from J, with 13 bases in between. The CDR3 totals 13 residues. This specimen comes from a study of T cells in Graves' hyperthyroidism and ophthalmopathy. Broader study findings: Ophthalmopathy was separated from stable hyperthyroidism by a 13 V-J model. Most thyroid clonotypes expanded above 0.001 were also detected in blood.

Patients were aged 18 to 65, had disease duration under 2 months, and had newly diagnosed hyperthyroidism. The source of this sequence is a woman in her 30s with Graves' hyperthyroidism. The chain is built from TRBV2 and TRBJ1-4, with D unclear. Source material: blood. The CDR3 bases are TGTGCCAGCAGCGAAACAATGGGAGAAAAACTGTTTTTT. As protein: CASSETMGEKLFF.